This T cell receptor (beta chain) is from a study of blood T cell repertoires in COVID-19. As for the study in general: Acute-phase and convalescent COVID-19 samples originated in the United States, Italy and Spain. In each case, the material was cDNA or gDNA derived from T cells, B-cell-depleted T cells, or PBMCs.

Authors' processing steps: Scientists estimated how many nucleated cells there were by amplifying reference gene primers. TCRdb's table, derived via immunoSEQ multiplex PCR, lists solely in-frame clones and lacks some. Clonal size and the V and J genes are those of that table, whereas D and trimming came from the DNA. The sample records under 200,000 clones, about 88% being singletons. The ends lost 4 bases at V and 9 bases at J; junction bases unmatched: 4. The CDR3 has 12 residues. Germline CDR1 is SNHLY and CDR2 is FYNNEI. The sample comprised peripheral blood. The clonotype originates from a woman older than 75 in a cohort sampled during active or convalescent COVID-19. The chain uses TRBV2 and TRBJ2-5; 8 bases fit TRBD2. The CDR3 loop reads CASSGSGGAQYF. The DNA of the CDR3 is TGTGCCAGCAGTGGATCGGGGGGGGCCCAGTACTTC.